Following are 8 T cell receptor beta chains from one sample sequenced in a study of neurological immune-mediated disorders. Using its own MiXCR run on the 5' RACE reads, TCRdb lists one record per CDR3 protein. This table holds 35,000 to 40,000 distinct CDR3 sequences, around 10% found once. The sequenced sample was CD4+ T cells from blood. These TCRs come from a woman aged 25 to 45 with HTLV-1-associated myelopathy (HAM/TSP).

There are many counts of this clonotype. The chain combines TRBV10-3 with TRBJ2-1, with TRBD2 as a possible D gene (5 bases). Germline values: CDR1 ENHRY, CDR2 SYGVKD. The CDR3 extends over 13 amino acids. Trimming left V 6 bases short and J 7 bases short, with 13 bases between. CDR3 sequence: CAIRGTGVNEQFF. CDR3 sequence (DNA): TGTGCCATCAGAGGCACCGGGGTGAATGAGCAGTTCTTC.

This clonotype was found many times. The V and J genes are TRBV6-2 or TRBV6-3 and TRBJ2-7; D is unclear. The CDR3 spans 14 residues. The germline V and J ends were trimmed by 8 bases and 3 bases, with 17 bases remaining between them. Germline lookup yields CDR1 MNHEY and CDR2 SVGEGT. The CDR3 nucleotides read TGTGCCAGCCGTCCCGGAACAAATCTCTACGAGCAGTACTTC. Its protein is CASRPGTNLYEQYF.

This clonotype was seen repeatedly, ten times or more. The chain links TRBV20-1 to TRBJ2-1; 7 bases match TRBD2. CDR3 length: 15 amino acids. From germline, CDR1 is DFQATT and CDR2 SNEGSKA (reference sequence). Trimming cost V 1 base and J 4 bases; bases outside gene matches: 7. This CDR3 reads CSARVGEAGYNEQFF. The CDR3 DNA sequence: TGCAGTGCTAGAGTCGGTGAAGCGGGATACAATGAGCAGTTCTTC.

This clonotype was recorded many times. This chain links TRBV5-5 with TRBJ1-1; D call uncertain. The CDR3 totals 15 residues. Germline CDR1 SGHKS, CDR2 YYEKEE (reference sequence). V lost 3 bases to trimming and J lost 2 bases, with 14 bases between them. The CDR3: CASSSFPGVNTEAFF. The CDR3, as DNA: TGTGCCAGCAGCTCCTTCCCAGGCGTTAACACTGAAGCTTTCTTT.

As to this clonotype: The junction departs from germline at one end; a sequencing error may be responsible. This chain connects TRBV20-1 to TRBJ1-1; TRBD1 matches 8 bases. CDR1 and CDR2 (germline): DFQATT, SNEGSKA (reference sequence). The CDR3 runs to 13 residues. CDR3 bases: TGCAGTGCGCTGGGACAGGCGAACACTAAAGCTTTCTTT. It specifies CSALGQANTKAFF.

This clonotype was seen at least ten times. The chain is built from TRBV5-1 and TRBJ1-4; no clear D. Trimming removed 0 bases at V and 5 bases at J, with 11 bases between. The germline V gene encodes CDR1 SGHRS and CDR2 YFSETQ. This CDR3 has 15 residues. CDR3 amino acids: CASSLGGKENEKLFF. CDR3 coding DNA: TGCGCCAGCAGCTTGGGAGGGAAGGAAAATGAAAAACTGTTTTTT.

Sample share makes this clonotype medium-sized. The chain combines TRBV20-1 with TRBJ1-1; unclear D gene. Germline values: CDR1 DFQATT, CDR2 SNEGSKA (reference sequence). This CDR3 is 14 amino acids long. V was clipped by 0 bases and J by 1 base, with 9 bases between them. The CDR3 DNA sequence: TGCAGTGCTAGAGATATCCGTAAGAACACTGAAGCTTTCTTT. This encodes CSARDIRKNTEAFF.

This clonotype appeared many times. DNA of the CDR3: TGCGCCAGCAGCCTTGACGGGACAGGGGAAGTTAGCACCTTC. Translating gives CASSLDGTGEVSTF. The genes are TRBV5-1 and TRBJ1-2; 10 nucleotides match TRBD1. With 4 bases clipped from V and 13 bases from J, the junction kept 13 bases outside the gene matches. Germline CDR1 SGHRS, CDR2 YFSETQ. The CDR3 loop spans 14 amino acids.